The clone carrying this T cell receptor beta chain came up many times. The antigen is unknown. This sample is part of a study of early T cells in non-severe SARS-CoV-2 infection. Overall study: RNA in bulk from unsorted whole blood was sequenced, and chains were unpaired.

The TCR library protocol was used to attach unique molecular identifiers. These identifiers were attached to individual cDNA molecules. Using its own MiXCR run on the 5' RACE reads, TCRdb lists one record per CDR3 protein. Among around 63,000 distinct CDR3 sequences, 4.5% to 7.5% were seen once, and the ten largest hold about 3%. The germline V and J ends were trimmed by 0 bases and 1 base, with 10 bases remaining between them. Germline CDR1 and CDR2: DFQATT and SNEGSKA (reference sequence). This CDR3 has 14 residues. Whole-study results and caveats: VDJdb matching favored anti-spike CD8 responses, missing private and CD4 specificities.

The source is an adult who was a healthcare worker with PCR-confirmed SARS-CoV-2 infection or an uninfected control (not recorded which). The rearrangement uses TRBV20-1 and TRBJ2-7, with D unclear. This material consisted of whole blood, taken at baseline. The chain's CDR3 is CSARDRSFSYEQYF. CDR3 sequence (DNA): TGCAGTGCTAGAGATCGGAGCTTTTCCTACGAGCAGTACTTC.